This TCR beta chain appears in the sequencing data of a study of blood T cell repertoires in COVID-19. Study context: Italy, Spain and the United States were the sources of the convalescent and acute COVID-19 samples. PBMCs, B-cell-depleted T cells, or T cells provided the cDNA or gDNA that made up the material.

This CDR3 contains 13 residues. In germline, CDR1 is LNHDA, CDR2 SQIVND (reference sequence). V lost 4 bases and J lost 2; bases outside the gene matches: 1. Authors' analysis steps: Estimation of nucleated cell counts relied on the amplification of reference gene primers. Here immunoSEQ multiplex PCR was the method, and the copy in TCRdb shows in-frame clones only, minus some. The D gene and trimming were derived from the DNA, and the V and J assignments and clone size from that table. The top ten clones hold 6.5% to 8.5% of a sample with 49,000 or so clones, roughly four fifths of them seen once. V is TRBV19 and J is TRBJ1-2, with 7 nucleotides matching TRBD1. This sequence was found in a man aged 55-75 years with active COVID-19. Sequenced: peripheral blood. CDR3: CASSTGQNYGYTF. DNA of the CDR3: TGTGCCAGTAGTACGGGACAGAACTATGGCTACACCTTC.